These 24 T cell receptor beta chains share one sample of origin, sequenced in a study of shared clonotypes between healthy human individuals. CD8 cells classed as naive were CD45RO-negative and positively selected for CCR7, excluding terminally differentiated effector memory CD45RA+ cells. Here immunoSEQ multiplex PCR was the method, and the copy in TCRdb shows in-frame clones only, minus some. The sample includes about 2.2 million clones, roughly 91% of them seen just once. Sequencing input: naive CD8+ T cells from PBMCs. The receptors shown here come from a man younger than 35 in good health. Some clones in this sample may be carry-over from other donors' samples.

The genes are TRBV10-2 and TRBJ2-1, with TRBD2 matching over 7 bases. CDR1 is WSHSY, CDR2 SAAADI, per germline. Unmatched junction bases numbered 6, after V lost 0 bases and J lost 7 bases. The CDR3 covers 15 residues. CDR3 protein: CASSESGGSRNEQFF. The CDR3 bases are TGCGCCAGCAGTGAGTCAGGCGGGAGCAGGAATGAGCAGTTCTTC.

The chain employs TRBV27 and TRBJ2-4, with D tentatively TRBD1 or TRBD2 (6 bases each). The length of the CDR3 is 17 residues. Germline V gene lookup returns CDR1 MNHEY and CDR2 SMNVEV (reference sequence). Trimming left V 2 bases short and J 0 bases short, with 14 bases between. CDR3 sequence reads: CASSLRQGTLAKNIQYF. CDR3 nucleotides: TGTGCCAGCAGTTTAAGGCAGGGGACTTTAGCCAAAAACATTCAGTACTTC.

The sample holds one count of this clone. V gene TRBV28 combines with J gene TRBJ2-7; D might be TRBD1 (6 bases). Per germline, CDR1 MDHEN and CDR2 SYDVKM. CDR3 length: 13 residues. The germline V and J ends were trimmed by 6 bases and 6 bases, with 15 bases remaining between them. CDR3 in DNA: TGTGCCAGCAGCCCACAGCCAGGGGTCGAGCAGTACTTC. Residues: CASSPQPGVEQYF.

The table lists this clone with a count of one. The CDR3 reads CASSMFREEETQYF. The CDR3 bases are TGTGCCAGCAGTATGTTCCGGGAGGAAGAGACCCAGTACTTC. The chain joins TRBV7-8 to TRBJ2-5; TRBD2 matches 7 bases. V shed 6 bases and J 3 bases; nucleotides not matched to a gene: 7. This CDR3 contains 14 residues. Germline lookup yields CDR1 SGHVS and CDR2 FQNEAQ.

The chain carries TRBV9 and TRBJ2-4, with 8 nucleotides matching TRBD2. CDR3 length: 15 residues. V was clipped by 0 bases and J by 4 bases; unmatched bases: 3. Germline V CDR1 and CDR2: SGDLS, YYNGEE. For the CDR3, the DNA is TGTGCCAGCAGCGTAGGCGGGGGGCCAAAAAACATTCAGTACTTC. Amino acid sequence: CASSVGGGPKNIQYF.

The rearrangement links TRBV13 to TRBJ2-7, with D hard to call. V lost 5 bases, J lost 0 bases, and 23 bases lay in between. Germline CDR1 reads PRHDT; CDR2 reads FYEKMQ (reference sequence). The CDR3 runs to 18 residues. CDR3 amino acids: CASSPGRLRPFSSYEQYF. CDR3 in DNA: TGTGCCAGCAGCCCCGGGCGGTTGCGGCCGTTCAGCTCCTACGAGCAGTACTTC.

The chain has TRBV19 and TRBJ2-2; D is ambiguous. V lost 3 bases and J lost 3, with 14 bases in between. The germline CDR1 and CDR2 sequences are LNHDA and SQIVND (reference sequence). The CDR3 contains 16 residues. CDR3 region: CASSIPSRRYTGELFF. CDR3 DNA: TGTGCCAGTAGTATCCCCTCCAGGCGATACACCGGGGAGCTGTTTTTT.

With regard to this clone: Distinct nucleotide sequences in the sample also encode this CDR3. The gene calls are TRBV27 and TRBJ2-1, with D perhaps TRBD1 (5 bases). CDR1 is MNHEY and CDR2 is SMNVEV in the germline V gene (reference sequence). The CDR3 is made up of 13 amino acids. Trimming took 5 bases from V and 7 from J, leaving 12 bases between them. This CDR3 reads CASSPTQGNEQFF. CDR3 nucleotide sequence: TGTGCCAGCAGTCCCACCCAGGGAAATGAGCAGTTCTTC.

The chain employs TRBV9 and TRBJ1-5; D uncertain. V lost 2 bases, J lost 5 bases, and 8 bases lay in between. From germline, CDR1 is SGDLS and CDR2 YYNGEE. The CDR3 extends over 13 amino acids. The DNA for the CDR3 is TGTGCCAGCAGCGTTAGTTGGGATCAGCCCCAGCATTTT. Encoded protein: CASSVSWDQPQHF. Variable domain in full (rest from reference TRBV9 and TRBJ1-5): DSGVTQTPKHLITATGQRVTLRCSPRSGDLSVYWYQQSLDQGLQFLIQYYNGEERAKGNILERFSAQQFPDLHSELNLSSLELGDSALYFCASSVSWDQPQHFGDGTRLSIL.

This clone was observed a few times. The chain combines TRBV11-2 with TRBJ1-2; D not resolved. Trimming left V 6 bases short and J 8 bases short, with 16 bases between. This CDR3 has 13 amino acids. Germline CDR1 and CDR2: SGHAT and FQNNGV. This CDR3 is CASSPVRAIGYTF. Here the CDR3 DNA reads TGTGCCAGCAGTCCAGTACGGGCGATAGGCTACACCTTC.

CDR3 residues: CASSWWSASNEQFF. The CDR3 DNA follows: TGTGCCAGCAGTTGGTGGTCGGCGAGTAATGAGCAGTTCTTC. The genes are TRBV28 and TRBJ2-1; D ambiguous. Trimming took off 4 bases at V and 7 bases at J, with 14 bases between the two ends. Germline CDR1 reads MDHEN; CDR2 reads SYDVKM. The CDR3 sequence is 14 residues long. The variable domain in full, completed from reference TRBV28 and TRBJ2-1, reads DVKVTQSSRYLVKRTGEKVFLECVQDMDHENMFWYRQDPGLGLRLIYFSYDVKMKEKGDIPEGYSVSREKKERFSLILESASTNQTSMYLCASSWWSASNEQFFGPGTRLTVL.

The genes are TRBV7-9 and TRBJ2-7; TRBD2 matches 7 bases. This CDR3 contains 15 residues. Trimming cost V 5 bases and J 0 bases; bases outside gene matches: 7. Germline CDR1 is SEHNR and CDR2 is FQNEAQ (reference sequence). The CDR3 bases are TGTGCCAGCAGCCCGTTACTAGCGTCCTCCTACGAGCAGTACTTC. This translates into CASSPLLASSYEQYF.

The rearrangement links TRBV27 to TRBJ2-1; perhaps TRBD1 as D (6 bases). The CDR3 consists of 14 residues. CDR1 is MNHEY, CDR2 SMNVEV, per germline (reference sequence). V was clipped by 7 bases and J by 4 bases, with 14 bases between them. The CDR3 sequence: CASTLGTSYNEQFF. DNA of the CDR3: TGTGCCAGCACCTTAGGGACATCATACAATGAGCAGTTCTTC.

The genes are TRBV13 and TRBJ1-2; the D is unclear. There are 14 residues in the CDR3. Germline loops: CDR1 PRHDT, CDR2 FYEKMQ (reference sequence). V dropped 7 bases and J dropped 7 bases, with 19 bases sitting between them. The CDR3 spells CASMSREETSGYTF. The CDR3 nucleotides read TGTGCCAGCATGTCCCGGGAGGAAACCTCTGGCTACACCTTC.

This clone occurred once. The rearrangement joins TRBV27 to TRBJ2-3, with D perhaps matching TRBD2 (5 bases). Looked up from germline, CDR1 is MNHEY and CDR2 is SMNVEV (reference sequence). The CDR3 covers 15 residues. V was pared by 6 bases and J by 1 base, with 14 bases between. The CDR3 sequence: CASRGFTEGTDTQYF. CDR3 bases: TGTGCCAGCAGAGGATTTACGGAGGGCACAGATACGCAGTATTTT.

The J gene is TRBJ2-7, the V gene TRBV5-6; possibly TRBD1 for D (6 bases). V lost 4 bases, J lost 2 bases, and 13 bases lay in between. CDR3 length: 14 amino acids. CDR1 is SGHDT and CDR2 is YYEEEE in the germline V gene. The CDR3 protein is CASSTGTPTYEQYF. The CDR3 coding sequence is TGTGCCAGCAGCACCGGGACACCCACCTACGAGCAGTACTTC.

The rearrangement links TRBV9 to TRBJ2-7; 7 bases line up with TRBD2. This CDR3 region has 13 residues. With V trimmed by 0 bases and J by 6 bases, 3 bases remained unmatched. The germline gives CDR1 SGDLS, CDR2 YYNGEE. The CDR3, as DNA: TGTGCCAGCAGCGTAGCTGGGGAGGGCGAGCAGTACTTC. Translated, it gives CASSVAGEGEQYF.

The rearrangement joins TRBV19 to TRBJ2-1; D remains unclear. CDR1 is LNHDA and CDR2 is SQIVND in the germline V gene (reference sequence). Trimming pared 2 bases from V and 6 bases from J, leaving 5 bases between. The CDR3 loop spans 12 amino acids. The CDR3: CASSISVNEQFF. The CDR3 bases are TGTGCCAGTAGTATATCGGTCAATGAGCAGTTCTTC. Full variable domain (remainder filled in from reference TRBV19 and TRBJ2-1): DGGITQSPKYLFRKEGQNVTLSCEQNLNHDAMYWYRQDPGQGLRLIYYSQIVNDFQKGDIAEGYSVSREKKESFPLTVTSAQKNPTAFYLCASSISVNEQFFGPGTRLTVL.

The count of this clone is one. The chain is built from TRBV4-3 and TRBJ2-1; 12 nucleotides agree with TRBD2. V gave up 0 bases and J gave up 7 bases; unmatched junction bases: 13. This CDR3 contains 19 residues. Germline V gene data show CDR1 as LGHNA and CDR2 as YSLEER. The CDR3 DNA is TGCGCCAGCAGCCAAGAAAACGGACTAGCGGGAAGGATTTCTAATGAGCAGTTCTTC. This gives the protein CASSQENGLAGRISNEQFF.

CDR3 loop: CASSVGQVEAFF. CDR3 nucleotides: TGCGCCAGCAGCGTAGGACAGGTTGAAGCTTTCTTT. V gene TRBV4-1 combines with J gene TRBJ1-1; 7 bases agree with TRBD1. V lost 5 bases to trimming and J lost 7 bases; unmatched junction nucleotides: 4. The CDR3 is made up of 12 amino acids. Germline V gene lookup returns CDR1 MGHRA and CDR2 YSYEKL.

As regards this clone: Other DNA sequences of this sample code for an identical CDR3. The chain is built from TRBV6-6 and TRBJ2-3; perhaps D is TRBD1 or TRBD2 (5 bases each). Trimming took off 2 bases at V and 3 bases at J, with 6 bases between the two ends. The CDR3 sequence is 13 residues long. Germline V lookup: CDR1 MNHNY, CDR2 SVGAGI (reference sequence). The CDR3 protein is CASSYGGTDTQYF. CDR3 nucleotide sequence: TGTGCCAGCAGTTACGGGGGAACAGATACGCAGTATTTT.

This chain links TRBV7-9 with TRBJ1-4, with TRBD1 as a possible D gene (6 bases). Per the germline V gene, CDR1 is SEHNR and CDR2 is FQNEAQ (reference sequence). The V end was cut by 5 bases, the J end by 2 bases, with 18 bases between. CDR3 length: 17 amino acids. The CDR3 region has the DNA TGTGCCAGCAGCCTGCCAGGGGCCGGGTCGACTAATGAAAAACTGTTTTTT. Protein product: CASSLPGAGSTNEKLFF.

The V gene is TRBV7-8, the J gene TRBJ2-7; tentatively, D is TRBD2 (6 bases). Trimming removed 4 bases at V and 1 base at J, with 14 bases between. CDR1 is SGHVS, CDR2 FQNEAQ, per germline. CDR3 length: 15 amino acids. CDR3: CASSSTGTSSYEQYF. In DNA form, the CDR3 reads TGTGCCAGCAGCTCAACCGGGACTTCTTCCTACGAGCAGTACTTC.

This chain uses TRBV14 with TRBJ2-7; TRBD2 aligns across 10 bases. The V segment lost 4 bases and the J segment 3 bases; nucleotides outside the gene matches: 6. The CDR3 has 15 residues. Germline V CDR1 and CDR2: SGHDN, FVKESK. CDR3 DNA: TGTGCCAGCAGCCCGGGGACTAGCGCTTACTACGAGCAGTACTTC. Translated, it gives CASSPGTSAYYEQYF.